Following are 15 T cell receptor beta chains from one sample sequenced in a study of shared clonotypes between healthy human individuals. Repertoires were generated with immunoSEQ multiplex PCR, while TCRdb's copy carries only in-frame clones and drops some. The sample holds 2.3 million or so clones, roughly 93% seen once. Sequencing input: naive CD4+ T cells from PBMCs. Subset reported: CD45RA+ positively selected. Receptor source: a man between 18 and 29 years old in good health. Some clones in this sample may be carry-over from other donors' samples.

The CDR3 DNA sequence: TGCGCCAGCAGCCGGGGGACAGACAGGGTGGATGAAAAACTGTTTTTT. Its protein product is CASSRGTDRVDEKLFF. The genes are TRBV4-1 and TRBJ1-4; TRBD1 matches 7 bases. The CDR3 runs 16 residues. Germline-derived CDR1 and CDR2 are MGHRA and YSYEKL. The V gene end was trimmed by 4 bases and the J gene end by 6 bases; junction bases not matched to a gene: 11.

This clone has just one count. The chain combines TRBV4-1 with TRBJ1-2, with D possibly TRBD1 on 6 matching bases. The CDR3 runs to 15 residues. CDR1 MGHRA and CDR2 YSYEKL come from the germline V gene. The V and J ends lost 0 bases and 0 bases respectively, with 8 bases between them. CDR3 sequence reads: CASSQEQGSNYGYTF. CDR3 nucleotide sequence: TGCGCCAGCAGCCAAGAACAGGGCTCTAACTATGGCTACACCTTC.

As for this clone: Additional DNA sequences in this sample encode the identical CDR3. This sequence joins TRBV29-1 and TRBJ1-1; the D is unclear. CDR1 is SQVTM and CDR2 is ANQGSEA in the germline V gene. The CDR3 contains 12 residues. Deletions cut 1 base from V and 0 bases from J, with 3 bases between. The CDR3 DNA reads TGCAGCGTTGAAGGGTTGAACACTGAAGCTTTCTTT. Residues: CSVEGLNTEAFF.

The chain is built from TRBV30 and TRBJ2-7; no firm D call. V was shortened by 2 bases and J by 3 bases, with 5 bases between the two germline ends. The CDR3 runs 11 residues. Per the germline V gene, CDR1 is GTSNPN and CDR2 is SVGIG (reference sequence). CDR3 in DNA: TGTGCCTGGAGTACAAACTACGAGCAGTACTTC. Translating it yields CAWSTNYEQYF.

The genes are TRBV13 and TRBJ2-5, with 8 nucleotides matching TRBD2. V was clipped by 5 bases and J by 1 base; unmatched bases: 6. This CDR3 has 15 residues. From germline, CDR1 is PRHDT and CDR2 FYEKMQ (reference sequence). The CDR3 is CASSPTSGLQETQYF. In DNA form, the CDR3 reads TGTGCCAGCAGCCCCACTAGCGGACTCCAAGAGACCCAGTACTTC.

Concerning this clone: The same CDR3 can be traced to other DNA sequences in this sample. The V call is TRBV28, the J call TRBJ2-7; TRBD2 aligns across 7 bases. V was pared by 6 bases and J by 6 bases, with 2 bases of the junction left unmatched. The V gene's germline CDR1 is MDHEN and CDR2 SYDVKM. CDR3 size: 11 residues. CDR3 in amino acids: CASRSGGEQYF. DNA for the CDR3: TGTGCCAGCAGGTCGGGGGGCGAGCAGTACTTC.

CDR3 region: CASSITSGSHAYEQYF. CDR3 DNA: TGTGCCAGTAGTATAACTAGCGGGAGTCACGCCTACGAGCAGTACTTC. V is TRBV19 and J is TRBJ2-7; 11 bases are shared with TRBD2. Per the germline V gene, CDR1 is LNHDA and CDR2 is SQIVND (reference sequence). The J segment lost 2 bases and the V segment lost 2 bases, leaving 5 bases of the junction unmatched. The CDR3 is 16 amino acids.

The CDR3 region is CASSGQDNEKLFF. The CDR3, as DNA: TGTGCCAGCAGTGGGCAAGATAATGAAAAACTGTTTTTT. The chain uses TRBV6-1 and TRBJ1-4; D is undetermined. Germline V CDR1 and CDR2: MNHNS, SASEGT. The CDR3 has 13 residues. The ends were cut back, 4 bases at V and 4 bases at J, with 7 bases in the middle.

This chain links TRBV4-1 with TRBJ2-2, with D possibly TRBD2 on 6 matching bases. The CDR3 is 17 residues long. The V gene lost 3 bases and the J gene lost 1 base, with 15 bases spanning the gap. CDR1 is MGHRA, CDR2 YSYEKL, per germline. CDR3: CASSHPGWGENTGELFF. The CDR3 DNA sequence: TGCGCCAGCAGCCATCCGGGGTGGGGGGAGAACACCGGGGAGCTGTTTTTT.

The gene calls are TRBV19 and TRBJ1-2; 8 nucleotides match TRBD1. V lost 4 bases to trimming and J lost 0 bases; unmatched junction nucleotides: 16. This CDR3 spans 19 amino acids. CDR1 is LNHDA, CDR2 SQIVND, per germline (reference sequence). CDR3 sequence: CASSTLAPGQEGPNYGYTF. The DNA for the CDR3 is TGTGCCAGTAGTACCCTGGCACCGGGACAGGAAGGACCTAACTATGGCTACACCTTC.

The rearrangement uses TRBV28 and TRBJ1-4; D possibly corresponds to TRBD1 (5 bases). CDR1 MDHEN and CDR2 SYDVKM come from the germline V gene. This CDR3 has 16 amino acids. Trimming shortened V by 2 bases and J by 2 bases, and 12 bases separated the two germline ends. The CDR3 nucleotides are TGTGCCAGCAGTTTAGCTCCGGGACGGACTAATGAAAAACTGTTTTTT. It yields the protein CASSLAPGRTNEKLFF.

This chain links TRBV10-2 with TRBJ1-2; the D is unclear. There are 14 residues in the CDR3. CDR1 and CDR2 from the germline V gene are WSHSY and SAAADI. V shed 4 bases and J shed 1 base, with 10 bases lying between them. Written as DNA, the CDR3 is TGCGCCAGCAGTGGTCAGGTCATTAACTATGGCTACACCTTC. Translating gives CASSGQVINYGYTF.

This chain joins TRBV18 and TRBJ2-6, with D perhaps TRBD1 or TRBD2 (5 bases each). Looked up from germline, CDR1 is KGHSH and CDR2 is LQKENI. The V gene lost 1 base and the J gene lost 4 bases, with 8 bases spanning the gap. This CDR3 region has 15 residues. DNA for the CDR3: TGTGCCAGCTCACCACAAGGGGACGGGGCCAACGTCCTGACTTTC. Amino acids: CASSPQGDGANVLTF.

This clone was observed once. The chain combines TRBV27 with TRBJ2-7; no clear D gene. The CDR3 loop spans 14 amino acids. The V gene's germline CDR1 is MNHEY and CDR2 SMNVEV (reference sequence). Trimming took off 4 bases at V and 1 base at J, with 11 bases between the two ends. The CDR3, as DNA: TGTGCCAGCAGTTCGGTCGGAGTATCCTACGAGCAGTACTTC. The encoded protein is CASSSVGVSYEQYF.

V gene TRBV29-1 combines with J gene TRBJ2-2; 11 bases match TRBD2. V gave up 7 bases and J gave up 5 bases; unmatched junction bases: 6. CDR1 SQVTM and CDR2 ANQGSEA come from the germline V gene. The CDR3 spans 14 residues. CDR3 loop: CSASSGRRTGELFF. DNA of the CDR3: TGCAGCGCCTCTAGCGGGAGGCGAACCGGGGAGCTGTTTTTT.